This T cell receptor beta chain was recovered during a study of cytomegalovirus exposure and HLA in healthy donors. As for this clone: The antigen is unknown.

The PCR had 60 Vbeta and 13 Jbeta primers. Some clones are missing from TCRdb's copy, which holds only in-frame ones; the method was immunoSEQ multiplex PCR. The sample includes approximately 200,000 clones, around 82% of them seen just once. Germline assignment: CDR1 SQVTM and CDR2 ANQGSEA. Germline trimming cut 4 bases from V and 7 bases from J; bases unmatched to any gene: 10. The length of the CDR3 is 14 residues. Study findings and constraints: As confirmed in vitro, three CMV-associated chains were specific for CMV antigens.

The receptor was derived from a boy aged 5-17 years in good health and CMV-seronegative. The sequenced sample consisted of PBMCs. V gene TRBV29-1 combines with J gene TRBJ2-7, with 10 bases identical to TRBD2. The CDR3 spells CSVGASGGSPEQYF. The CDR3 DNA reads as TGCAGCGTTGGGGCTAGCGGGGGAAGCCCGGAGCAGTACTTC.